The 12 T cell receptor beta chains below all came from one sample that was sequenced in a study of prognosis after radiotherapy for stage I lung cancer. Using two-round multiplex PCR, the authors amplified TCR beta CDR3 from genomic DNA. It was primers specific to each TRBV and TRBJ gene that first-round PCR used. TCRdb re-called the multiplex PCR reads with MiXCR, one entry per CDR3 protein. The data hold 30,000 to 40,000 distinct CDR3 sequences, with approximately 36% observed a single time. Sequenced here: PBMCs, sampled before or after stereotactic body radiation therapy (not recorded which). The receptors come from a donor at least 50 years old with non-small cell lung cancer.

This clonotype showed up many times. The CDR3 protein is CASSTSGRMNEQFF. CDR3 coding DNA: TGTGCCAGTAGTACTAGCGGGAGGATGAATGAGCAGTTCTTC. V and J are TRBV19 and TRBJ2-1; 11 bases are shared with TRBD2. The CDR3 totals 14 residues. The germline V gene encodes CDR1 LNHDA and CDR2 SQIVND (reference sequence). Losses at the gene ends were 4 bases for V and 7 bases for J; bases not matched to a gene: 3.

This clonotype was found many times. This CDR3 reads CSAKGQGNQPQHF. As DNA, the CDR3 is TGCAGTGCTAAGGGACAGGGGAATCAGCCCCAGCATTTT. V gene TRBV20-1 combines with J gene TRBJ1-5; TRBD1 matches at 10 bases. J was trimmed by 4 bases and V by 4 bases; bases with no gene match: 1. Germline assignment: CDR1 DFQATT and CDR2 SNEGSKA (reference sequence). This CDR3 comprises 13 residues.

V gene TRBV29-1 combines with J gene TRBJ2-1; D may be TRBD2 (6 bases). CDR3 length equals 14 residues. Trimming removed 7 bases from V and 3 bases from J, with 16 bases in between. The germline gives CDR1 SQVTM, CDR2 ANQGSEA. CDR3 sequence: CSGGGGNYYNEQFF. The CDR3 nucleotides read TGCAGCGGCGGTGGGGGGAACTACTACAATGAGCAGTTCTTC.

The DNA of the CDR3 is TGCGCCAGCAGCTTCCTAGCGGGGGGGCCGGAGCCGCAAGAGACCCAGTACTTC. Its translation is CASSFLAGGPEPQETQYF. J is TRBJ2-5 and V is TRBV5-1, with 12 nucleotides matching TRBD2. Germline V gene data show CDR1 as SGHRS and CDR2 as YFSETQ. Trimming removed 2 bases from V and 2 bases from J; junction bases left unmatched: 10. This CDR3 is 18 amino acids long.

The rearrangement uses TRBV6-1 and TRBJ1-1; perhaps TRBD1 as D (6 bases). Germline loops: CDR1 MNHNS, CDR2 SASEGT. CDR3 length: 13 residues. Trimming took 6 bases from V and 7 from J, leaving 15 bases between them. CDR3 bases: TGTGCCAGCAGATCGACAGGATACCTTGAAGCTTTCTTT. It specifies CASRSTGYLEAFF.

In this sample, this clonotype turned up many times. CDR3 coding DNA: TGTGCCAGCAGTTTTAGTCCGGGGCTCTACGAGGCTGAAGCTTTCTTT. This gives the protein CASSFSPGLYEAEAFF. The chain recombines TRBV27 with TRBJ1-1, with D perhaps TRBD1 (5 bases). CDR1 is MNHEY and CDR2 is SMNVEV in the germline V gene (reference sequence). The CDR3 totals 16 residues. Trimming removed 3 bases from V and 6 bases from J, with 20 bases in between.

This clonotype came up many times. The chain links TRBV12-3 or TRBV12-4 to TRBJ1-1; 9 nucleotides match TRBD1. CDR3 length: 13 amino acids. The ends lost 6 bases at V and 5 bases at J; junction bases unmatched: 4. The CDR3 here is CASSWTGDTEAFF. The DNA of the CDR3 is TGTGCCAGCAGCTGGACAGGGGATACTGAAGCTTTCTTT.

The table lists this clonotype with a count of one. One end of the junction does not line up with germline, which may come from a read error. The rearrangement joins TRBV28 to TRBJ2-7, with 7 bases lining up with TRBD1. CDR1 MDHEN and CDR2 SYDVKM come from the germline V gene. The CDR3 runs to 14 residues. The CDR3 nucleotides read TGTACCAGCAGTTATGGGGGACAGATATACGAGCAGTACTTC. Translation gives CTSSYGGQIYEQYF.

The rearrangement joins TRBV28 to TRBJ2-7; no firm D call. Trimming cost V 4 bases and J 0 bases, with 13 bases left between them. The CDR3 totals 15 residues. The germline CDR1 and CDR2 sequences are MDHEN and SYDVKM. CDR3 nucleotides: TGTGCCAGCAGTTCCACGAGCACCCGCTCCTACGAGCAGTACTTC. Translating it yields CASSSTSTRSYEQYF. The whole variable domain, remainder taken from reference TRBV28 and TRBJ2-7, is DVKVTQSSRYLVKRTGEKVFLECVQDMDHENMFWYRQDPGLGLRLIYFSYDVKMKEKGDIPEGYSVSREKKERFSLILESASTNQTSMYLCASSSTSTRSYEQYFGPGTRLTVT.

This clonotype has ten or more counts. In nucleotides, the CDR3 is TGTGCCACAGGCAGGGGCAACGAGCAGTACTTC. Translation gives CATGRGNEQYF. This chain links TRBV6-2 or TRBV6-3 with TRBJ2-7, with TRBD1 as a possible D gene (6 bases). Trimming left V 10 bases short and J 5 bases short, with 12 bases between. Germline V gene lookup returns CDR1 MNHEY and CDR2 SVGEGT. The CDR3 is 11 residues long.

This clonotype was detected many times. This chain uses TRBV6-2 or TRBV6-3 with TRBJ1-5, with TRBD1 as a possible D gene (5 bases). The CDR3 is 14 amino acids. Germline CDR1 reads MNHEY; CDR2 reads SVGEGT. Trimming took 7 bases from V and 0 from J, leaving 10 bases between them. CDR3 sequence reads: CASTEGSSNQPQHF. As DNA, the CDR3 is TGTGCCAGCACTGAGGGGTCTAGCAATCAGCCCCAGCATTTT.

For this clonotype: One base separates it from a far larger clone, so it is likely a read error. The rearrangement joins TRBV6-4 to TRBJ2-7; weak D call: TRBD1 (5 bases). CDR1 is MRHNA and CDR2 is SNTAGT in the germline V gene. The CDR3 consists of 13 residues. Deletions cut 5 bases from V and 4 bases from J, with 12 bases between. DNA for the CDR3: TGTGCCAGCAGTTACTTGACAGCTTACGAGCAGTACTTC. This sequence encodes CASSYLTAYEQYF.